This TCR beta chain stems from a study of PD-1 blockade in classical Hodgkin lymphoma. Germline V gene data show CDR1 as ENHRY and CDR2 as SYGVKD. V was pared by 9 bases and J by 6 bases, with 6 bases of the junction left unmatched. CDR3 length: 13 residues. This clone was seen a handful of times. The sample's time point: newly diagnosed, previously untreated cHL patient sample. Researchers report purifying CD4+ T cells from thawed PBMCs by magnetic negative selection. Produced via immunoSEQ multiplex PCR; TCRdb's table is partial and in-frame only. The table shows some 16,000 clones, with around 83% occurring only once.

The sequencing sample was made of CD4+ T cells from blood. This TCR was recovered from a human donor with classical Hodgkin lymphoma. This sequence joins TRBV10-3 and TRBJ2-7, with 12 bases lining up with TRBD2. The CDR3 DNA follows: TGTGCCATATCTAGCGGGAGGGCCTCCGAGCAGTACTTC. Amino acids: CAISSGRASEQYF.